The 8 T cell receptor beta chains below all came from one sample that was sequenced in a study of shared clonotypes between healthy human individuals (dated by TCRdb to between 2020 and 2021). The protocol used for the library was the immunoSEQ multiplex PCR assay. TCRdb limited this immuneACCESS table to in-frame rearrangements with V and J called. A share of clones is missing; checked studies link under half to unresolved V genes, and the rest is unexplained. The sample contains over a million clones, more than 65% of them found a single time. Of the sample, about 1.5% is held by the ten largest clones. The sequencing input was memory CD4+ T cells sorted from blood. The sample's cell subset or site label is to be understood as: CD45RA-negative fraction. Receptor source: a man aged 18-30 years in good health.

The chain uses TRBV5-1 and TRBJ2-7; the D gene could be TRBD1 or TRBD2 (5 bases each). The CDR3 sequence is 14 residues long. Between the trimmed V and J ends, which lost 0 bases and 2 bases, there was a span of 9 bases. Germline assignment: CDR1 SGHRS and CDR2 YFSETQ. CDR3 amino acids: CASSLGDVTYEQYF. CDR3 bases: TGCGCCAGCAGCTTGGGGGACGTCACCTACGAGCAGTACTTC.

This clone was detected a few times. This rearrangement joins TRBV9 to TRBJ2-1; D not certain. CDR1 and CDR2 (germline): SGDLS, YYNGEE. V lost 0 bases and J lost 4, with 11 bases in between. The CDR3 is made up of 15 amino acids. CDR3 DNA sequence: TGTGCCAGCAGCGTAGCTGCTACGGGTTACAATGAGCAGTTCTTC. Translated, it gives CASSVAATGYNEQFF.

To note about this clone: Mismatch with germline at one junction end may stem from a read error. V gene TRBV7-7 combines with J gene TRBJ2-3, with D tentatively TRBD2 (5 bases). This CDR3 comprises 15 residues. Per germline, CDR1 SSHAT and CDR2 FNYEAQ (reference sequence). CDR3 in amino acids: CASSLGLEGTDTQYF. CDR3 coding DNA: TGTGCTAGCAGCTTAGGCCTGGAGGGCACAGATACGCAGTATTTT.

V is TRBV14 and J is TRBJ1-1; D unresolved. Between the trimmed V and J ends, which lost 5 bases and 3 bases, there was a span of 10 bases. In germline, CDR1 is SGHDN, CDR2 FVKESK. This CDR3 comprises 13 residues. The CDR3 reads CASSINLDTEAFF. DNA of the CDR3: TGTGCCAGCAGCATTAACCTTGACACTGAAGCTTTCTTT.

V and J are TRBV6-1 and TRBJ2-3; 14 nucleotides match TRBD2. In germline, CDR1 is MNHNS, CDR2 SASEGT. CDR3 length: 17 residues. The V gene end was trimmed by 1 base and the J gene end by 8 bases; junction bases not matched to a gene: 8. CDR3: CASSEVGLAGVRGTQYF. The CDR3 DNA is TGTGCCAGCAGTGAAGTGGGACTAGCGGGAGTTAGAGGTACGCAGTATTTT.

There are a few counts of this clone. This chain's CDR3 is CASSEGAWGNTIYF. The CDR3 DNA reads as TGTGCCAGCAGTGAGGGGGCCTGGGGAAACACCATATATTTT. The V and J genes are TRBV6-1 and TRBJ1-3, with D possibly being TRBD1 (6 bases). The germline V gene has CDR1 MNHNS and CDR2 SASEGT. V was clipped by 3 bases and J by 4 bases, with 10 bases between them. The CDR3 sequence is 14 residues long.

This clone has a single count. This likely came from a read error, as a far larger clone is one base away. Distinct nucleotide sequences in the sample also encode this CDR3. The chain has TRBV6-4 and TRBJ2-2, with 9 bases matching TRBD1. The germline V gene has CDR1 MRHNA and CDR2 SNTAGT. The V segment lost 6 bases and the J segment 1 base; nucleotides outside the gene matches: 0. The CDR3 is made up of 14 amino acids. The CDR3 loop is CASRGQGNTGELFF. The CDR3 DNA follows: TGTGCCAGCAGGGGACAGGGGAACACCGGGGAGCTGTTTTTT.

The chain has TRBV5-5 and TRBJ1-6; 7 bases map to TRBD1. This CDR3 has 16 amino acids. Germline V gives CDR1 SGHKS, CDR2 YYEKEE (reference sequence). Trimming removed 7 bases from V and 0 bases from J; junction bases left unmatched: 7. CDR3 residues: CASGRGQSSYNSPLHF. The CDR3 bases are TGTGCCAGCGGTCGGGGACAGAGCTCCTATAATTCACCCCTCCACTTT.